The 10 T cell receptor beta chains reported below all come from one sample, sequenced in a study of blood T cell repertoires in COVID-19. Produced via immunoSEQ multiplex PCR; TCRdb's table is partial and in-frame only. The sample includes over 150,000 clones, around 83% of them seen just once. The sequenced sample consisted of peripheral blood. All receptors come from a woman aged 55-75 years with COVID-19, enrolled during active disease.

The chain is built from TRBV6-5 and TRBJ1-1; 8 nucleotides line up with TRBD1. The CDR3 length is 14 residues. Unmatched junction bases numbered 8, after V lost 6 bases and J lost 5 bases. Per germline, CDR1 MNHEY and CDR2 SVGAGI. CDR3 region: CASRSGTGETEAFF. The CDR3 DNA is TGTGCCAGCAGGTCCGGGACAGGAGAGACTGAAGCTTTCTTT.

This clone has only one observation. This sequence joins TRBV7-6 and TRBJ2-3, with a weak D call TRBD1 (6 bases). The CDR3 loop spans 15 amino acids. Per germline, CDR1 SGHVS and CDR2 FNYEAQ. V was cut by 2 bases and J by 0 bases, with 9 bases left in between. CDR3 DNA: TGTGCCAGCAGCTTAACGGGACATAGCACAGATACGCAGTATTTT. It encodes CASSLTGHSTDTQYF.

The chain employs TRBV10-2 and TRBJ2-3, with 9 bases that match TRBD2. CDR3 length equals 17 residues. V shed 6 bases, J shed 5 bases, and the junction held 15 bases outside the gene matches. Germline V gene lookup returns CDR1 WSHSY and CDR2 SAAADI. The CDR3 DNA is TGCGCCAGCAGGAACCCCACGTTGCGGGGGGGCCTAGATACGCAGTATTTT. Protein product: CASRNPTLRGGLDTQYF.

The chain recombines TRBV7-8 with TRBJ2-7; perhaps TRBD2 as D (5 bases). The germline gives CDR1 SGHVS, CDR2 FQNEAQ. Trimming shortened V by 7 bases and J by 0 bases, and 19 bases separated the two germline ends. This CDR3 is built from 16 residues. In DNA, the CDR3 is TGTGCCAGCAAGCTTGTCGGCGGGCCCCTCTCCTACGAGCAGTACTTC. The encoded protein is CASKLVGGPLSYEQYF.

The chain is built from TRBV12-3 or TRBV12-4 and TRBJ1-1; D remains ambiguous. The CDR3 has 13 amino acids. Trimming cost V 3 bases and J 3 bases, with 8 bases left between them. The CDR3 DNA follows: TGTGCCAGCAGTTTTCCGAGGGACACTGAAGCTTTCTTT. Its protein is CASSFPRDTEAFF.

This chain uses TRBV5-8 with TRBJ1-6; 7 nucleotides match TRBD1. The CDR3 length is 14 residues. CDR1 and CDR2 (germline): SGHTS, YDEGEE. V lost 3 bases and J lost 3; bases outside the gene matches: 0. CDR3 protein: CASSWDSYNSPLHF. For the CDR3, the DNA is TGTGCCAGCAGCTGGGACAGCTATAATTCACCCCTCCACTTT.

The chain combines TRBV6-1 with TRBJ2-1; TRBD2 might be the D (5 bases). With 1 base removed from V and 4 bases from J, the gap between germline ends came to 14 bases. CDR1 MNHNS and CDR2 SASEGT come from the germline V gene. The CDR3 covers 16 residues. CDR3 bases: TGTGCCAGCAGTGAAGGAGGTTTCGCGGGTTACAATGAGCAGTTCTTC. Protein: CASSEGGFAGYNEQFF.

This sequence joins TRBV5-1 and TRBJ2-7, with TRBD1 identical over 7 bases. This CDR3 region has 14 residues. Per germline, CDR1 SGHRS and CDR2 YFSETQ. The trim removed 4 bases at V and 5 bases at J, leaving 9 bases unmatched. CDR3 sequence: CASSTQTGIHEQYF. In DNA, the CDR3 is TGCGCCAGCAGCACCCAGACAGGGATCCACGAGCAGTACTTC.

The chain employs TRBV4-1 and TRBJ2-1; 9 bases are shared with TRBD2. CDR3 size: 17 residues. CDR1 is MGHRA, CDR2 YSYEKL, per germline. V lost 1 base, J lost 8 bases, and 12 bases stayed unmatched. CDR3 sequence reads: CASSQAPFSGRRDEQFF. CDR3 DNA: TGCGCCAGCAGCCAAGCCCCGTTCAGCGGGAGGAGGGATGAGCAGTTCTTC.

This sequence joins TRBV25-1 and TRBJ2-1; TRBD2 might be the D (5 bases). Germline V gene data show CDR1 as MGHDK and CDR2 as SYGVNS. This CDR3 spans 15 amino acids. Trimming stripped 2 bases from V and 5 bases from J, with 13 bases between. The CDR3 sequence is CASSEPGVEDNEQFF. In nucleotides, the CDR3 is TGTGCCAGCAGTGAACCCGGTGTGGAGGACAATGAGCAGTTCTTC.